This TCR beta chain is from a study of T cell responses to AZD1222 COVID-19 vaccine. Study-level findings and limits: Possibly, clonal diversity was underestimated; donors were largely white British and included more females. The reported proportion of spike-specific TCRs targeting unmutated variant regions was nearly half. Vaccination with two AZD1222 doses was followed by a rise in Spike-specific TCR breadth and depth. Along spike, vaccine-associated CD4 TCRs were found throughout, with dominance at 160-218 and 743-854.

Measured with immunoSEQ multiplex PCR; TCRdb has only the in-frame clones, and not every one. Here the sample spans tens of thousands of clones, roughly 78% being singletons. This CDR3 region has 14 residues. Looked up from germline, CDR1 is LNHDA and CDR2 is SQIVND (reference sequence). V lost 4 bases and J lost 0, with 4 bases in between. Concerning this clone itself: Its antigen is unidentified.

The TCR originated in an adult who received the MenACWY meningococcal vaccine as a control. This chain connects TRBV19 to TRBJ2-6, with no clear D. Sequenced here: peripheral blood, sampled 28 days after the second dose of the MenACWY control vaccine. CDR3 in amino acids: CASSTLSGANVLTF. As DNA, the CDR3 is TGTGCCAGTAGTACGCTCTCTGGGGCCAACGTCCTGACTTTC.